One sample yielded the 22 T cell receptor beta chains listed below, sequenced in a study of cytomegalovirus exposure and HLA in healthy donors. Amplification used 60 Vbeta primers and 13 Jbeta primers. Assay used: immunoSEQ multiplex PCR; TCRdb lists only in-frame clones, some missing. Altogether more than 70,000 clones are present, roughly 73% being singletons, with the ten largest covering roughly 1.9%. Source material: PBMCs. These receptors were obtained from a boy aged 5-17 years in good health and CMV-seronegative.

The chain recombines TRBV11-2 with TRBJ2-2; TRBD2 agrees at 10 bases. Germline V gene data show CDR1 as SGHAT and CDR2 as FQNNGV. With 3 bases clipped from V and 5 bases from J, the junction kept 6 bases outside the gene matches. The CDR3 is made up of 16 amino acids. The CDR3 coding sequence is TGTGCCAGCAGCTTTGGTCTAGCGGGAGCGACCGGGGAGCTGTTTTTT. Protein: CASSFGLAGATGELFF.

This clone was observed once. The chain joins TRBV28 to TRBJ1-5; 7 positions agree with TRBD1. V gave up 3 bases and J gave up 7 bases; unmatched junction bases: 9. Looked up from germline, CDR1 is MDHEN and CDR2 is SYDVKM. The CDR3 has 15 amino acids. CDR3 protein: CASSFRGTADQPQHF. The CDR3 nucleotides are TGTGCCAGCAGTTTTCGGGGGACAGCGGACCAGCCCCAGCATTTT.

This clone appeared a few times. V usage is TRBV4-3 and J usage is TRBJ2-7; 8 nucleotides agree with TRBD1. The junction had 7 bases not matched to a gene; V was cut back by 0 bases and J by 6 bases. This CDR3 comprises 15 residues. Per the germline V gene, CDR1 is LGHNA and CDR2 is YSLEER. The CDR3 DNA is TGCGCCAGCAGCCAAGATCGGGACAGGTACGGCGAGCAGTACTTC. It specifies CASSQDRDRYGEQYF.

V is TRBV5-8 and J is TRBJ1-5; TRBD1 aligns across 8 bases. The CDR3 runs to 17 residues. With V trimmed by 0 bases and J by 6 bases, 11 bases remained unmatched. Looked up from germline, CDR1 is SGHTS and CDR2 is YDEGEE. The CDR3 here is CASSLEDRERGSQPQHF. DNA of the CDR3: TGTGCCAGCAGCTTGGAGGACAGGGAGAGGGGGAGTCAGCCCCAGCATTTT.

The chain combines TRBV19 with TRBJ1-1, with D possibly matching TRBD1 (5 bases). CDR3 length: 14 residues. The ends were cut back, 5 bases at V and 5 bases at J, with 15 bases in the middle. Germline V gene lookup returns CDR1 LNHDA and CDR2 SQIVND (reference sequence). The CDR3 nucleotides are TGTGCCAGTAGTTTCGGTCAGGGAGGTACTGAAGCTTTCTTT. Its protein is CASSFGQGGTEAFF.

The chain is built from TRBV30 and TRBJ1-2, with 9 nucleotides matching TRBD1. This CDR3 spans 13 amino acids. V gave up 5 bases and J gave up 6 bases; unmatched junction bases: 7. In germline, CDR1 is GTSNPN, CDR2 SVGIG (reference sequence). CDR3 DNA: TGTGCCTGGCGGACAGGGGAATTTCATGGCTACACCTTC. Translated, it gives CAWRTGEFHGYTF.

The chain uses TRBV20-1 and TRBJ1-5; D not resolved. Trimming shortened V by 8 bases and J by 5 bases, and 7 bases separated the two germline ends. The CDR3 is 10 residues long. Germline V gives CDR1 DFQATT, CDR2 SNEGSKA (reference sequence). CDR3 sequence: CSPMYQPQHF. The CDR3 nucleotides read TGCAGTCCAATGTATCAGCCCCAGCATTTT.

Of note for this clone: The same CDR3 is also encoded by other DNA sequences in this sample. V is TRBV11-2 and J is TRBJ1-1; 7 positions agree with TRBD1. Germline CDR1 is SGHAT and CDR2 is FQNNGV. Trimming removed 5 bases from V and 3 bases from J; junction bases left unmatched: 3. The CDR3 covers 13 residues. The CDR3 sequence: CASSPDRDTEAFF. DNA of the CDR3: TGTGCCAGCAGCCCAGACAGGGACACTGAAGCTTTCTTT.

This clone occurred once. The J gene is TRBJ2-7, the V gene TRBV25-1, with D possibly TRBD1 on 6 matching bases. CDR1 is MGHDK, CDR2 SYGVNS, per germline. The CDR3 contains 14 residues. V was shortened by 5 bases and J by 0 bases, with 11 bases between the two germline ends. This CDR3 is CASSSTGYSYEQYF. Written as DNA, the CDR3 is TGTGCCAGCAGTAGTACAGGGTACTCCTACGAGCAGTACTTC.

The rearrangement joins TRBV4-1 to TRBJ2-7, with a weak D call TRBD1 (6 bases). The V gene lost 1 base and the J gene lost 6 bases, with 10 bases spanning the gap. In germline, CDR1 is MGHRA, CDR2 YSYEKL. The CDR3 spans 13 residues. CDR3 bases: TGCGCCAGCAGCCAAGTTTCAGGGGCCGAGCAGTACTTC. Translation: CASSQVSGAEQYF.

This chain uses TRBV6-5 with TRBJ1-1, with D tentatively TRBD1 (6 bases). Germline CDR1 MNHEY, CDR2 SVGAGI. The CDR3 spans 14 residues. The V gene lost 6 bases and the J gene lost 6 bases, with 17 bases spanning the gap. The CDR3 sequence is CASSHRGGRAEAFF. The DNA for the CDR3 is TGTGCCAGCAGCCACCGGGGGGGCCGGGCTGAAGCTTTCTTT.

The chain is built from TRBV6-1 and TRBJ2-5; tentatively, D is TRBD1 (5 bases). This CDR3 is built from 12 residues. The germline V gene encodes CDR1 MNHNS and CDR2 SASEGT. Trimming removed 8 bases from V and 4 bases from J, with 11 bases in between. The DNA of the CDR3 is TGTGCCAGCCAGTGGGGCGGAGAGACCCAGTACTTC. Translation gives CASQWGGETQYF.

The CDR3 bases are TGTGCCTCAAGGCAGGGACTCTCTGGAAACACCATATATTTT. It codes for CASRQGLSGNTIYF. The rearrangement uses TRBV30 and TRBJ1-3, with a weak D call TRBD1 (5 bases). CDR1 is GTSNPN and CDR2 is SVGIG in the germline V gene (reference sequence). V shed 7 bases and J shed 0 bases, with 13 bases lying between them. This CDR3 has 14 amino acids.

The chain couples TRBV7-9 to TRBJ2-7, with a possible D match to TRBD2 (5 bases). The CDR3 is 12 residues long. Germline V gives CDR1 SEHNR, CDR2 FQNEAQ (reference sequence). V was shortened by 3 bases and J by 2 bases, with 5 bases between the two germline ends. Written as DNA, the CDR3 is TGTGCCAGCAGCTTGCGGGCCTACGAGCAGTACTTC. Encoded protein: CASSLRAYEQYF. Drawing the rest from reference TRBV7-9 and TRBJ2-7, the complete variable domain is DTGVSQNPRHKITKRGQNVTFRCDPISEHNRLYWYRQTLGQGPEFLTYFQNEAQLEKSRLLSDRFSAERPKGSFSTLEIQRTEQGDSAMYLCASSLRAYEQYFGPGTRLTVT.

V and J are TRBV4-1 and TRBJ2-7; no definite D call. CDR3 length: 18 residues. Germline CDR1 and CDR2: MGHRA and YSYEKL. With 4 bases removed from V and 6 bases from J, the gap between germline ends came to 28 bases. The CDR3 is CASSLVPAVSRIAIEQYF. The CDR3, as DNA: TGCGCCAGCAGCCTCGTTCCCGCTGTCAGTCGAATAGCTATCGAGCAGTACTTC.

This sequence joins TRBV4-2 and TRBJ2-2; D may be TRBD1 (5 bases). V was clipped by 5 bases and J by 6 bases, with 19 bases between them. The CDR3 spans 16 residues. Germline CDR1 is LGHNA and CDR2 is YNFKEQ. The CDR3 nucleotides read TGTGCCAGCAGCGAAAGGGGCAGACTCGGCGCCGGGGAGCTGTTTTTT. It translates to CASSERGRLGAGELFF.

There are a few counts of this clone. This sequence joins TRBV7-9 and TRBJ1-2, with no clear D. Trimming cost V 5 bases and J 7 bases, with 11 bases left between them. The CDR3 extends over 12 amino acids. CDR1 and CDR2 (germline): SEHNR, FQNEAQ (reference sequence). The CDR3 sequence is CASSPEVLGYTF. CDR3 nucleotide sequence: TGTGCCAGCAGCCCCGAGGTTCTTGGCTACACCTTC.

The V gene is TRBV7-9, the J gene TRBJ1-6; D may be TRBD1 (6 bases). The CDR3 sequence is 19 residues long. V was clipped by 5 bases and J by 9 bases, with 29 bases between them. Germline CDR1 SEHNR, CDR2 FQNEAQ (reference sequence). CDR3 DNA sequence: TGTGCCAGCAGCCAACCGACAGGTCGGCCAGGGGATTCGGTTTCACCCCTCCACTTT. Translated: CASSQPTGRPGDSVSPLHF.

This clone has just a few counts. The rearrangement joins TRBV7-2 to TRBJ1-1; D uncertain. The V end lost 2 bases, the J end lost 10 bases, and 11 bases lay between the germline ends. The CDR3 totals 12 residues. Germline V gives CDR1 SGHTA, CDR2 FQGNSA. The CDR3 bases are TGTGCCAGCAGCTTACGAAAGGCGGGAGCTTTCTTT. This sequence encodes CASSLRKAGAFF.

This clone was detected only a few times. The chain uses TRBV4-1 and TRBJ1-3; TRBD1 is a possible D gene (5 bases). In germline, CDR1 is MGHRA, CDR2 YSYEKL. V lost 5 bases, J lost 4 bases, and 12 bases lay in between. The CDR3 spans 14 residues. CDR3 region: CASSTSGSGNTIYF. In DNA, the CDR3 is TGCGCCAGCAGCACCTCAGGGTCAGGAAACACCATATATTTT.

This chain connects TRBV6-5 to TRBJ1-1; 7 nucleotides align to TRBD1. From germline, CDR1 is MNHEY and CDR2 SVGAGI. This CDR3 has 15 amino acids. V shed 0 bases, J shed 1 base, and the junction held 2 bases outside the gene matches. The CDR3 DNA reads as TGTGCCAGCAGTTACTCGAAGGGGGCGAACACTGAAGCTTTCTTT. This codes for CASSYSKGANTEAFF.

This clone was detected once. J is TRBJ2-3 and V is TRBV4-3; 7 bases are a match to TRBD2. The CDR3 loop spans 14 amino acids. The J segment lost 6 bases and the V segment lost 3 bases, leaving 6 bases of the junction unmatched. Germline CDR1 LGHNA, CDR2 YSLEER. The CDR3 DNA sequence: TGCGCCAGCAGCCAGCGGGAGTCCCCCGATACGCAGTATTTT. This translates into CASSQRESPDTQYF.